The next 3 T cell receptor beta chains were all read from a single sample in a study of blood T cells in healthy people across ages. A sample-barcoded 5' primer and a J-beta primer mix were used in a second PCR of roughly 7 to 11 cycles. TCRdb re-called the 5' RACE reads through MiXCR, storing one row per CDR3 protein. The sample has about 640,000 distinct CDR3 sequences, around 54% seen once; the top ten hold 30% to 45%. The sequenced sample consisted of blood. The receptors shown here come from a man aged 55 to 70 in good health.

A single count supports this clonotype. This chain uses TRBV14 with TRBJ1-2, with unresolved D. The CDR3 is 13 amino acids. Trimming left V 0 bases short and J 4 bases short, with 6 bases between. CDR1 and CDR2 (germline): SGHDN, FVKESK. The CDR3 loop is CASSQDQAYGYTF. The CDR3 DNA is TGTGCCAGCAGCCAAGACCAGGCCTATGGCTACACCTTC.

The V and J genes are TRBV5-1 and TRBJ2-5, with 8 nucleotides matching TRBD2. The germline CDR1 and CDR2 sequences are SGHRS and YFSETQ. CDR3 length equals 16 residues. The ends lost 4 bases at V and 4 bases at J; junction bases unmatched: 12. The CDR3 nucleotides read TGCGCCAGCAGCCCTGGCGGGGGGACGTCCGGAGAGACCCAGTACTTC. This translates into CASSPGGGTSGETQYF.

This clonotype was seen more than once but under ten times. The chain couples TRBV20-1 to TRBJ2-3; TRBD2 might be the D (6 bases). This CDR3 spans 17 amino acids. The germline V gene encodes CDR1 DFQATT and CDR2 SNEGSKA (reference sequence). Trimming stripped 7 bases from V and 3 bases from J, with 26 bases between. The CDR3 sequence is CSGKRLRGPRETDTQYF. The CDR3 DNA reads TGCAGTGGGAAGAGATTGCGGGGCCCCCGGGAGACAGATACGCAGTATTTT.